A single T cell receptor (beta chain) is shown here with its context. Its antigen is unknown. Clones were sequenced by immunoSEQ multiplex PCR, and TCRdb holds only the in-frame ones, with some missing. Of about 60,000 clones detected, 80% to 90% appear once; the ten largest clones hold 9% to 15%. Trimming at V came to 1 base and at J to 4 bases, leaving 10 bases not matched to a gene. The CDR3 runs to 18 residues. From germline, CDR1 is MNHEY and CDR2 SMNVEV (reference sequence). This entry is derived from a study of OX40 agonist ivuxolimab in advanced cancers. Across the study: At 65% to 90% male, the cohort had a mean age of about 55 years, ranging from about 23 to 79.

Study conclusions and caveats: At 0.1 to 3.0 mg/kg and by week 6, clonal expansion occurred in CD4+ and CD8+ blood T cells.

The specimen was CD4+ or CD8+ T cells sorted from blood, collected in a trial of the OX40 agonist ivuxolimab. This TCR was recovered from an adult with an advanced solid tumor such as melanoma, head and neck, liver or kidney cancer. The chain couples TRBV27 to TRBJ2-2, with 9 bases that match TRBD2. CDR3 sequence reads: CASSLYASGIRGTGELFF. CDR3 DNA: TGTGCCAGCAGTTTATATGCTAGCGGGATACGCGGCACCGGGGAGCTGTTTTTT.